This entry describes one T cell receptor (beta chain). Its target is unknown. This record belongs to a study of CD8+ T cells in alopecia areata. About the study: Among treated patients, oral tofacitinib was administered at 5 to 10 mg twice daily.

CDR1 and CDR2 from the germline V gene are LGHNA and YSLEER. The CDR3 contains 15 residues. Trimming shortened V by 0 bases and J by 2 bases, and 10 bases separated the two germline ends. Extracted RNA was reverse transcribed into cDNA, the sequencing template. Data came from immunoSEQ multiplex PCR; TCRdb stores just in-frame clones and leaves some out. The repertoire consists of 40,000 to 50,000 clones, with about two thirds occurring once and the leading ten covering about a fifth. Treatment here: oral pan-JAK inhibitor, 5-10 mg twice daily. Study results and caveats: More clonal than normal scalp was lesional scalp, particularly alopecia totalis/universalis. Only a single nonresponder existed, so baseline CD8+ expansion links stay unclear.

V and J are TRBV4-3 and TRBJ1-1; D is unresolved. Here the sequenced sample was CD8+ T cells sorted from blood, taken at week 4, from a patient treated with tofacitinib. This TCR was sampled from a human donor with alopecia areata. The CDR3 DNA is TGCGCCAGCAGCCAAGAAAAGGACCCTAACACTGAAGCTTTCTTT. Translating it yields CASSQEKDPNTEAFF.